The 13 T cell receptor beta chains below come from one sample, sequenced in a study of beta chain features in type 1 diabetes. Every isolated RNA sample was fully reverse transcribed, so sequencing captured expressed TCRB transcripts. This table comes from immunoSEQ multiplex PCR, and its TCRdb copy is limited to in-frame clones, with some not included. The sample consists of around 430,000 clones, approximately 30% of them appearing once. Sequenced material: naive CD4+ T cells from blood. These receptors were obtained from a man aged 18 to 30 in good health.

The chain combines TRBV7-2 with TRBJ2-7, with 7 nucleotides matching TRBD2. Trimming cost V 7 bases and J 2 bases; bases outside gene matches: 14. The germline gives CDR1 SGHTA, CDR2 FQGNSA. This CDR3 region has 16 residues. CDR3 bases: TGTGCCAGCACCCGAGAGGGAGGGCGGGGGACCTACGAGCAGTACTTC. It is translated as CASTREGGRGTYEQYF. The complete variable domain, with remaining parts taken from reference TRBV7-2 and TRBJ2-7, reads GAGVSQSPSNKVTEKGKDVELRCDPISGHTALYWYRQSLGQGLEFLIYFQGNSAPDKSGLPSDRFSAERTGGSVSTLTIQRTQQEDSAVYLCASTREGGRGTYEQYFGPGTRLTVT.

This rearrangement joins TRBV11-2 to TRBJ2-7, with TRBD2 matching 7 bases. Germline loops: CDR1 SGHAT, CDR2 FQNNGV. CDR3 size: 13 residues. With V trimmed by 6 bases and J by 4 bases, 6 bases remained unmatched. The CDR3 loop is CASRPGLPYEQYF. DNA of the CDR3: TGTGCCAGCAGACCGGGACTACCATACGAGCAGTACTTC.

The sample holds a few counts of this clone. This chain joins TRBV29-1 and TRBJ2-7, with TRBD1 identical over 11 bases. Losses at the gene ends were 1 base for V and 6 bases for J; bases not matched to a gene: 8. The CDR3 totals 15 residues. Germline CDR1 SQVTM, CDR2 ANQGSEA. The CDR3 here is CSVEVPGTGGSEQYF. In DNA, the CDR3 is TGCAGCGTTGAAGTGCCCGGGACAGGGGGTTCCGAGCAGTACTTC.

A few counts support this clone. The V call is TRBV29-1, the J call TRBJ1-5; D unresolved. There are 12 residues in the CDR3. The V gene's germline CDR1 is SQVTM and CDR2 ANQGSEA. Trimming left V 4 bases short and J 3 bases short, with 7 bases between. The CDR3 sequence: CSVGDVNQPQHF. CDR3 nucleotide sequence: TGCAGCGTTGGGGATGTCAATCAGCCCCAGCATTTT. Supplemented by reference TRBV29-1 and TRBJ1-5, the full variable domain reads SAVISQKPSRDICQRGTSLTIQCQVDSQVTMMFWYRQQPGQSLTLIATANQGSEATYESGFVIDKFPISRPNLTFSTLTVSNMSPEDSSIYLCSVGDVNQPQHFGDGTRLSIL.

The table lists this clone with a few counts. The chain uses TRBV29-1 and TRBJ2-1; 9 nucleotides line up with TRBD2. V shed 6 bases, J shed 4 bases, and the junction held 7 bases outside the gene matches. CDR1 and CDR2 from the germline V gene are SQVTM and ANQGSEA. This CDR3 has 14 residues. In DNA form, the CDR3 reads TGCAGCGTCTCTGGACTAGCGAATTACAATGAGCAGTTCTTC. Translation: CSVSGLANYNEQFF.

A note on this clone: Its ends do not fully match the called genes, so a read error is possible. The chain links TRBV7-7 to TRBJ2-5; D is unresolved. This CDR3 has 13 residues. Germline CDR1 reads SSHAT; CDR2 reads FNYEAQ (reference sequence). CDR3: CASSLVLGETQYF. CDR3 in DNA: TGTGCTAGCAGCTTAGTCCTCGGGGAGACCCAGTACTTC. Looking up the rest from reference TRBV7-7 and TRBJ2-5 gives the full variable domain: GAGVSQSPRYKVTKRGQDVTLRCDPISSHATLYWYQQALGQGPEFLTYFNYEAQPDKSGLPSDRFSAERPEGSISTLTIQRTEQRDSAMYRCASSLVLGETQYFGPGTRLLVL.

Comments on this clone: The same CDR3 can be traced to other DNA sequences in this sample. V is TRBV30 and J is TRBJ1-5, with unresolved D. Trimming cost V 3 bases and J 1 base, with 7 bases left between them. The length of the CDR3 is 13 residues. CDR1 and CDR2 from the germline V gene are GTSNPN and SVGIG (reference sequence). CDR3 sequence reads: CAWSGQSNQPQHF. CDR3 DNA sequence: TGTGCCTGGAGCGGGCAAAGCAATCAGCCCCAGCATTTT.

The chain employs TRBV4-2 and TRBJ2-7, with 12 nucleotides matching TRBD2. The ends lost 4 bases at V and 6 bases at J; junction bases unmatched: 10. CDR1 and CDR2 from the germline V gene are LGHNA and YNFKEQ. The CDR3 covers 16 residues. The CDR3 DNA follows: TGTGCCAGCAGCCCCCAACCGACTAGCGGGAGCGGCGAGCAGTACTTC. Its protein is CASSPQPTSGSGEQYF.

This chain links TRBV6-5 with TRBJ2-1; no clear D. V gave up 4 bases and J gave up 12 bases, with 16 bases separating them. Germline-derived CDR1 and CDR2 are MNHEY and SVGAGI. The CDR3 runs to 13 residues. The CDR3 nucleotides read TGTGCCAGCAGTTCGATCCGGGCCATGGGGCAGTTCTTC. Its translation is CASSSIRAMGQFF.

This rearrangement joins TRBV5-1 to TRBJ2-2, with no clear D. The CDR3 has 15 amino acids. The germline V gene has CDR1 SGHRS and CDR2 YFSETQ. V was cut by 0 bases and J by 1 base, with 7 bases left in between. CDR3 amino acids: CASSLVDGNTGELFF. CDR3 in DNA: TGCGCCAGCAGCTTGGTGGACGGGAACACCGGGGAGCTGTTTTTT.

This clone was counted only a few times. This sequence joins TRBV7-9 and TRBJ2-7; TRBD1 aligns across 7 bases. From germline, CDR1 is SEHNR and CDR2 FQNEAQ (reference sequence). The CDR3 totals 16 residues. J gave up 3 bases and V 5 bases, and 13 bases lay outside the gene matches. CDR3: CASSPSIRDRSYEQYF. In DNA, the CDR3 is TGTGCCAGCAGCCCTAGCATACGGGACAGAAGCTACGAGCAGTACTTC. Looking up the rest from reference TRBV7-9 and TRBJ2-7 gives the full variable domain: DTGVSQNPRHKITKRGQNVTFRCDPISEHNRLYWYRQTLGQGPEFLTYFQNEAQLEKSRLLSDRFSAERPKGSFSTLEIQRTEQGDSAMYLCASSPSIRDRSYEQYFGPGTRLTVT.

This chain joins TRBV10-2 and TRBJ2-5; TRBD1 is a possible D gene (6 bases). The CDR3 runs 14 residues. Trimming left V 7 bases short and J 4 bases short, with 16 bases between. Germline loops: CDR1 WSHSY, CDR2 SAAADI. This CDR3 reads CASTLGQDRETQYF. The CDR3 coding sequence is TGCGCCAGCACCCTCGGGCAGGACAGAGAGACCCAGTACTTC.

This clone was seen only a few times. The rearrangement links TRBV7-8 to TRBJ2-5, with 12 positions matching TRBD2. Unmatched junction bases numbered 9, after V lost 6 bases and J lost 4 bases. The CDR3 has 16 residues. CDR1 and CDR2 from the germline V gene are SGHVS and FQNEAQ. The CDR3 nucleotides are TGTGCCAGCAGGCGACTAGCGGGAGAGGGTGGAGAGACCCAGTACTTC. It codes for CASRRLAGEGGETQYF.